Detailed here is one T cell receptor beta chain. Its antigen remains unidentified. No base qualities exist here, and no much larger clone lies one base off it. The data belong to a study of response to subunit inactivated influenza vaccine (dated by TCRdb to between 2018 and 2020). Some background on the complete study: Deep quantitative T cell receptor repertoire profiling was used in the study to track responses to a trivalent subunit inactivated influenza vaccine. The full study reports these points: The authors suggested that each seasonal influenza vaccination may recruit only a limited number of new T cells.

The library relied on RT-PCR. Sequenced on an Illumina HiSeq 2500. TCRdb took the public reads, trimmed them with fastp at Q25, ran MiXCR for clone calling and kept in-frame beta chains. All rows with the same CDR3 protein become a single entry with the most common DNA and genes. A total of approximately 480,000 distinct CDR3 sequences appear in this sample, approximately 11% of them only once. About 12% of the sample is in the top ten clones. CDR1 MGHRA and CDR2 YSYEKL are derived from the germline V gene. V lost 4 bases and J lost 6 bases, and the count of bases not matched to a germline gene is 4. The CDR3 measures 14 amino acids from cysteine to phenylalanine. Only CDR3 DNA remains: 42 bases, in frame from the first base. What the time point label conveys for this sample: approximately 40 days after influenza vaccine administration.

Material: PBMCs from blood, obtained 45 days after vaccination. This receptor chain uses TRBV4-1 and TRBJ2-3; 10 central nucleotides agree with TRBD2. This receptor was obtained from a man aged 45-60 years who received an inactivated influenza vaccine. Donor details come from another sample of the same person, matched by shared clones. In nucleotides, the sequence is TGCGCCAGCAGCCCTGGACTAGCGGACGATACGCAGTATTTT. It specifies CASSPGLADDTQYF.